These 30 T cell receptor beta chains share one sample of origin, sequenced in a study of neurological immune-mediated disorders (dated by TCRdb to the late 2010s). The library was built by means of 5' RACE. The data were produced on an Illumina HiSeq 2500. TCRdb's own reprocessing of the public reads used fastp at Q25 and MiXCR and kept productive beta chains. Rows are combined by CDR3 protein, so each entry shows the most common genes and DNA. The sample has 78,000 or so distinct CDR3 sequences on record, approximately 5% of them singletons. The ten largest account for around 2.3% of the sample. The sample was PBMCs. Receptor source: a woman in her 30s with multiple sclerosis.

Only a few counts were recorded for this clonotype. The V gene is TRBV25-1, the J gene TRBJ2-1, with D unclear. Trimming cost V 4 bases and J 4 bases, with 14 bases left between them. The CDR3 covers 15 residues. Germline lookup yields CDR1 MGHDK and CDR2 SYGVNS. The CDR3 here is CASSGSHLPYNEQFF. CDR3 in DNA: TGTGCCAGCAGTGGGTCCCACTTGCCTTACAATGAGCAGTTCTTC.

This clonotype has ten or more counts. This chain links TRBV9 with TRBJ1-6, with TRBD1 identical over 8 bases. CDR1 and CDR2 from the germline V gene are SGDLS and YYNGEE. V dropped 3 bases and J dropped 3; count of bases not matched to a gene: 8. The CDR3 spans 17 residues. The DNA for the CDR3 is TGTGCCAGCAGCGCGAACAGGGGGGGTGACTATAATTCACCCCTCCACTTT. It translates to CASSANRGGDYNSPLHF.

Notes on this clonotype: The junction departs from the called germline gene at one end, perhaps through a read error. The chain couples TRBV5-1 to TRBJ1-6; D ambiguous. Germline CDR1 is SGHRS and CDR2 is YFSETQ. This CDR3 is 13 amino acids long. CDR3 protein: CASSDGPNSPLRF. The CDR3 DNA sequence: TGCGCCAGCAGCGATGGCCCGAATTCACCCCTCCGCTTT.

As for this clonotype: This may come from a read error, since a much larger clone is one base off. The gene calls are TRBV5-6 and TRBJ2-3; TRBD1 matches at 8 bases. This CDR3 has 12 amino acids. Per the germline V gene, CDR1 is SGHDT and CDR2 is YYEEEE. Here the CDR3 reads CDSSRTGNTQYF. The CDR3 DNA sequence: TGTGACAGCAGCAGGACAGGGAACACGCAGTATTTT.

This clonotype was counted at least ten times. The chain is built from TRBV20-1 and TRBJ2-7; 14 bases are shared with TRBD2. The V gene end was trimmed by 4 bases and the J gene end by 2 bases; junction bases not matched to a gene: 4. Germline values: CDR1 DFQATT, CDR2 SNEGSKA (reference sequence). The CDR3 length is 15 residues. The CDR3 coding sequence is TGCAGTGCTACTGGGACTAGCGGGAGACCCTACGAGCAGTACTTC. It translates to CSATGTSGRPYEQYF.

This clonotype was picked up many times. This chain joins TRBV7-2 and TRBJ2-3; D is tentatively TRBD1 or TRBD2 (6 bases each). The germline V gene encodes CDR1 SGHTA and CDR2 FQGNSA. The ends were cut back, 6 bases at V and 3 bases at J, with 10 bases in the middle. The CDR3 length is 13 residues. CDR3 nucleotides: TGTGCCAGCAGGACGGGGGCGACAGATACGCAGTATTTT. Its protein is CASRTGATDTQYF.

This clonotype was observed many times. As DNA, the CDR3 is TGTGCCACCAGCAGAGCCTGGTTGGACCAGGGGGACACTGAAGCTTTCTTT. It is translated as CATSRAWLDQGDTEAFF. V gene TRBV15 combines with J gene TRBJ1-1, with 7 nucleotides matching TRBD1. The J segment lost 3 bases and the V segment lost 1 base, leaving 11 bases of the junction unmatched. The length of the CDR3 is 17 residues. Germline values: CDR1 LNHNV, CDR2 YYDKDF (reference sequence).

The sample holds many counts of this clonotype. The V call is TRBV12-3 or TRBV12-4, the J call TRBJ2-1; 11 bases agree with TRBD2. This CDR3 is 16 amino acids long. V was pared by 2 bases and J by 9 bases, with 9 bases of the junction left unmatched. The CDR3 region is CASSLILAGVGGEQFF. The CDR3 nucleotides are TGTGCCAGCAGTTTAATACTAGCGGGAGTAGGGGGTGAGCAGTTCTTC.

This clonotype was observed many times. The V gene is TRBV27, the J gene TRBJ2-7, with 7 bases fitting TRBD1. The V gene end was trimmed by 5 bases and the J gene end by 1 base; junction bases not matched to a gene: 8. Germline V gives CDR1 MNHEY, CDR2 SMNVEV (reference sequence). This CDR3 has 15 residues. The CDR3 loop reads CASSRGPLGSYEQYF. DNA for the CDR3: TGTGCCAGCAGTAGGGGGCCCTTAGGTTCCTACGAGCAGTACTTC.

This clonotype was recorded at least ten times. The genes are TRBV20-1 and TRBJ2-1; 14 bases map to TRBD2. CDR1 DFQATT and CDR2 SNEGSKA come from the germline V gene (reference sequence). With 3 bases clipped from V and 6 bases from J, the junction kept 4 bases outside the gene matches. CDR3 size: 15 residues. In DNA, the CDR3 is TGCAGTGCTAGGTCGGGGACTAGCGGGAGCAATGAGCAGTTCTTC. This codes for CSARSGTSGSNEQFF.

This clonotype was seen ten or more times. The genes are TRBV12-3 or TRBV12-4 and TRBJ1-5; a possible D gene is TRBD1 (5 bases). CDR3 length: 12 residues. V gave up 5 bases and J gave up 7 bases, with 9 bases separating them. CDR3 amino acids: CASSMGPQPQHF. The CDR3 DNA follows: TGTGCCAGCAGTATGGGACCCCAGCCCCAGCATTTT.

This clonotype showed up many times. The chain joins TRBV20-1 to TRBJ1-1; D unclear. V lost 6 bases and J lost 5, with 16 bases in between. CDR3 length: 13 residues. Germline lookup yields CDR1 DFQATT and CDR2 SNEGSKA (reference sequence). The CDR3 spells CSATEGWYTEAFF. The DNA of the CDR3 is TGCAGTGCCACGGAAGGATGGTATACTGAAGCTTTCTTT.

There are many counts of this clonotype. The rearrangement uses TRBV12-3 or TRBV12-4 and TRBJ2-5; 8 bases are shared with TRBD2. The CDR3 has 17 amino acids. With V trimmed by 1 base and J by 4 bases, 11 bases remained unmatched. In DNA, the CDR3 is TGTGCCAGCAGTTTAGTTGCGGGGGGCCCAGGAGGAGAGACCCAGTACTTC. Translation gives CASSLVAGGPGGETQYF.

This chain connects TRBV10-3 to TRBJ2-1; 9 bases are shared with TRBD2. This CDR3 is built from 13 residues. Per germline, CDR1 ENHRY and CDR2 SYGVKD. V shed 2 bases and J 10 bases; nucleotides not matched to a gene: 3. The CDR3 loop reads CAISEGGGEEQFF. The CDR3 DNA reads TGTGCCATCAGTGAGGGCGGGGGGGAGGAGCAGTTCTTC.

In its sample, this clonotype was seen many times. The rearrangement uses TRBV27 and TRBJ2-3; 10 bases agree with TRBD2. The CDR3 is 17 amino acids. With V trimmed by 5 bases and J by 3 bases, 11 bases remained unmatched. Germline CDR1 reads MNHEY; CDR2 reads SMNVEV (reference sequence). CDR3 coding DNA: TGTGCCAGCAGTCCCCCCGGTTTAGCGGGAGGAACAGATACGCAGTATTTT. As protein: CASSPPGLAGGTDTQYF.

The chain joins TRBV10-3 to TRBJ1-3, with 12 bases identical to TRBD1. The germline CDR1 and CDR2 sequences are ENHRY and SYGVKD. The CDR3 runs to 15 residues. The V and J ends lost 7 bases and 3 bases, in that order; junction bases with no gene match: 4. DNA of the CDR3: TGTGCCATCAAAGGGACAGGGGGCGATGGAAACACCATATATTTT. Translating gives CAIKGTGGDGNTIYF.

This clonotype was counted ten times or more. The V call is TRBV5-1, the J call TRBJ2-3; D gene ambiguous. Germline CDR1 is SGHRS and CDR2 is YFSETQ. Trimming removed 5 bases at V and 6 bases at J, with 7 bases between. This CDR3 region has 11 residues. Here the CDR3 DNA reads TGCGCCAGCAGGAAGGAGGATACGCAGTATTTT. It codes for CASRKEDTQYF.

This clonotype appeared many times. CDR3 amino acids: CSARVPGSYNSPLHF. CDR3 DNA: TGCAGTGCTAGAGTACCAGGGTCGTATAATTCACCCCTCCACTTT. The chain recombines TRBV20-1 with TRBJ1-6, with D maybe TRBD1 (5 bases). This CDR3 contains 15 residues. The V end was cut by 1 base, the J end by 4 bases, with 11 bases between. CDR1 is DFQATT and CDR2 is SNEGSKA in the germline V gene (reference sequence).

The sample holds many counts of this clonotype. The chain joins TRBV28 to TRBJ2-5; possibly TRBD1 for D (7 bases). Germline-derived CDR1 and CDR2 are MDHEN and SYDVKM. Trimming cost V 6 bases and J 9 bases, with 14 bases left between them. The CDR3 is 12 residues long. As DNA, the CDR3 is TGTGCCAGCAGGCGGGGACAGTCATCCCAGTACTTC. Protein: CASRRGQSSQYF.

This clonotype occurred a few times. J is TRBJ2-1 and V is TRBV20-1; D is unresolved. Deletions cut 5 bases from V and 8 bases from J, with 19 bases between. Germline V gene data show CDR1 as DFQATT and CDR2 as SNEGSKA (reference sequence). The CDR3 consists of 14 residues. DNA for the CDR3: TGCAGTGCTTATCGGGCTACCTCTGGGGATGAGCAGTTCTTC. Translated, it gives CSAYRATSGDEQFF.

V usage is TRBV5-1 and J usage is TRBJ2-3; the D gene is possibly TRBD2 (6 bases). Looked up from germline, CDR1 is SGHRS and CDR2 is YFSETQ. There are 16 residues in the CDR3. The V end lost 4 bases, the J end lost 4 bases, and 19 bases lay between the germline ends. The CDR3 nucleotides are TGCGCCAGCAGCGTTAACGGTAGGGACTGGCCAGATACGCAGTATTTT. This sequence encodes CASSVNGRDWPDTQYF.

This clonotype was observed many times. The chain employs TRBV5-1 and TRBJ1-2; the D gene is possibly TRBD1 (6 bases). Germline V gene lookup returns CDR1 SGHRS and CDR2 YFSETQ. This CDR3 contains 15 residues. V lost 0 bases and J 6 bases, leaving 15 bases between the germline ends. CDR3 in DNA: TGCGCCAGCAGCTTGGCGGGACACCAGTTGGATGGCTACACCTTC. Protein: CASSLAGHQLDGYTF.

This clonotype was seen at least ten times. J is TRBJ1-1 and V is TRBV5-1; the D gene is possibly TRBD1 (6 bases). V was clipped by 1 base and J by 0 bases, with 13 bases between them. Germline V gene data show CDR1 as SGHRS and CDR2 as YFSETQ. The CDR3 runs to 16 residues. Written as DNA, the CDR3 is TGCGCCAGCAGCTTGAATACGGGGGCTATGAACACTGAAGCTTTCTTT. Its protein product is CASSLNTGAMNTEAFF.

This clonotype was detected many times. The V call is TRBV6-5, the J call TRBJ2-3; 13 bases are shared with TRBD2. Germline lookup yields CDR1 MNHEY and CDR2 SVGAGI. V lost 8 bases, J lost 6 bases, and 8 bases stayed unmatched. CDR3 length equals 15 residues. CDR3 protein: CASATSGRAVDTQYF. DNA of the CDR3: TGTGCCAGCGCCACTAGCGGGAGGGCAGTCGATACGCAGTATTTT.

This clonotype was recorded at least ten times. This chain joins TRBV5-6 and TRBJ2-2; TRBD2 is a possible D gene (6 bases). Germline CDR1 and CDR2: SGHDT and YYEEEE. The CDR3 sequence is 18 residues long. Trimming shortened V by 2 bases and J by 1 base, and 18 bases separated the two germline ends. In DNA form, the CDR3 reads TGTGCCAGCAGCTTCCCCCCTCAGTATAGCGGGAACACCGGGGAGCTGTTTTTT. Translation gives CASSFPPQYSGNTGELFF.

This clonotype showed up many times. The CDR3 coding sequence is TGCAGTGCGCCGGACAGGAGGAGCACAGATACGCAGTATTTT. Residues: CSAPDRRSTDTQYF. The chain employs TRBV20-1 and TRBJ2-3; TRBD1 agrees at 7 bases. The V gene end was trimmed by 6 bases and the J gene end by 0 bases; junction bases not matched to a gene: 6. Germline CDR1 is DFQATT and CDR2 is SNEGSKA (reference sequence). The CDR3 length is 14 residues.

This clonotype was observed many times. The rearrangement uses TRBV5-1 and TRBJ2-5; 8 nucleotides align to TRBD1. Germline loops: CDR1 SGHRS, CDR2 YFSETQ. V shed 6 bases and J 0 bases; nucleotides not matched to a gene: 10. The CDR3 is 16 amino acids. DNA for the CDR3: TGCGCCAGCAAGCAGGGGGCAAGATCGAACCAAGAGACCCAGTACTTC. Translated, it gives CASKQGARSNQETQYF. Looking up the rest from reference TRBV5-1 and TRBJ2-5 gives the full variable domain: KAGVTQTPRYLIKTRGQQVTLSCSPISGHRSVSWYQQTPGQGLQFLFEYFSETQRNKGNFPGRFSGRQFSNSRSEMNVSTLELGDSALYLCASKQGARSNQETQYFGPGTRLLVL.

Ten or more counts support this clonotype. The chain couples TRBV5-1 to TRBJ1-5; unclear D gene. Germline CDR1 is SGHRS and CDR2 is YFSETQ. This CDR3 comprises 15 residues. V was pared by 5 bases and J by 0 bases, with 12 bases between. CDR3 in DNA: TGCGCCAGCAGTAAGGACGGGAATAGCAATCAGCCCCAGCATTTT. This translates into CASSKDGNSNQPQHF.

The CDR3 coding sequence is TGTGCCAGCTCACCACACGCCCGCGAGACCCAGTACTTC. Translation: CASSPHARETQYF. This sequence joins TRBV18 and TRBJ2-5; unclear D gene. The CDR3 runs to 13 residues. The germline V gene encodes CDR1 KGHSH and CDR2 LQKENI. The germline V and J ends were trimmed by 1 base and 5 bases, with 8 bases remaining between them.

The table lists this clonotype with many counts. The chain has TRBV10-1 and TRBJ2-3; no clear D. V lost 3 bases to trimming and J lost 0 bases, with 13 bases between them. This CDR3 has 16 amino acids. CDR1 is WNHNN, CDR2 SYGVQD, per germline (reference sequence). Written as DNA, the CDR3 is TGCGCCAGCAGTGATGGCGCGAGTTGGAGCACAGATACGCAGTATTTT. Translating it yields CASSDGASWSTDTQYF.